This T cell receptor beta chain was recorded in a study of blood T cell repertoires in COVID-19. Per the germline V gene, CDR1 is GTSNPN and CDR2 is SVGIG (reference sequence). Deletions cut 5 bases from V and 6 bases from J, with 13 bases between. There are 13 residues in the CDR3. Produced via immunoSEQ multiplex PCR; TCRdb's table is partial and in-frame only. This sample has about 260,000 clones; around 90% occur once, and the top ten carry roughly 4.3%. This clonotype was obtained from a woman aged 25 to 39 with acute COVID-19. The sequenced sample was PBMCs or T cells enriched from blood (not recorded which). V and J are TRBV30 and TRBJ2-2; D is perhaps TRBD2 (5 bases). CDR3 amino acids: CAWPGLYPGELFF. Here the CDR3 DNA reads TGTGCCTGGCCCGGACTTTACCCCGGGGAGCTGTTTTTT. The entire variable domain, with the rest obtained from reference TRBV30 and TRBJ2-2, is as follows: SQTIHQWPATLVQPVGSPLSLECTVEGTSNPNLYWYRQAAGRGLQLLFYSVGIGQISSEVPQNLSASRPQDRQFILSSKKLLLSDSGFYLCAWPGLYPGELFFGEGSRLTVL.